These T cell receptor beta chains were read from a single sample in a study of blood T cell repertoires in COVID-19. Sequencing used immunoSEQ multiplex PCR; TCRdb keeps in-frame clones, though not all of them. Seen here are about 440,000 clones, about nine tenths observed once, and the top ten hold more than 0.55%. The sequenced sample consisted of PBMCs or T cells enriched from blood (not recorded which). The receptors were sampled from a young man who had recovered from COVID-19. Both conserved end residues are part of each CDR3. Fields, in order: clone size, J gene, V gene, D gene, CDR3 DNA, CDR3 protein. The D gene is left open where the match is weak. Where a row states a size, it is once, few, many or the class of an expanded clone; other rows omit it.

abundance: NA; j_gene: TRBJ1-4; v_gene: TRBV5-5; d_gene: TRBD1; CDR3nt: TGTGCCAGCAGCTTCTCCGGGACAGGGGTAGAAAAACTGTTTTTT; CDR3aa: CASSFSGTGVEKLFF
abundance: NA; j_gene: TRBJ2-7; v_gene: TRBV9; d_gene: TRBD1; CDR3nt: TGTGCCAGCAGCGTAGGGGTGGAGGACAGGGGTCCCTACGAGCAGTACTTC; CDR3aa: CASSVGVEDRGPYEQYF
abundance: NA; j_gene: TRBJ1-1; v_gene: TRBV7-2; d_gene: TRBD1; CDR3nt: TGTGCCAGCGGAGGACAGGGCCCCGAAGCTTTCTTT; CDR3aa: CASGGQGPEAFF
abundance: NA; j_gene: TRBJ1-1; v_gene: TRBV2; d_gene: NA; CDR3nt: TGTGCCAGCAGCCTTGCGGTCACTGAAGCTTTCTTT; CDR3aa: CASSLAVTEAFF
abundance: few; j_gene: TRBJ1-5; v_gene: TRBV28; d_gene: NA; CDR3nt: TGTGCCAGCAGTTTCTCCAGGTCCATGCATCAGCCCCAGCATTTT; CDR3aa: CASSFSRSMHQPQHF
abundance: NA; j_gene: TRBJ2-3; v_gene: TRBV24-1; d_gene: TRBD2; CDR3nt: TGTGCCACCAGTGATTGGAGTAGCGGGAGCGCAGATACGCAGTATTTT; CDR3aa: CATSDWSSGSADTQYF
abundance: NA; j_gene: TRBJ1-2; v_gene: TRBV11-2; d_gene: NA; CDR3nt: TGTGCCAGCAGCTTAGGTCACGCGGTTGACTATGGCTACACCTTC; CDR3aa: CASSLGHAVDYGYTF
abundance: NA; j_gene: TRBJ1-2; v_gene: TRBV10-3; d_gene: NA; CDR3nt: TGTGCCATCAGGACCTGGGCGACAGACTATGGCTACACCTTC; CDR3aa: CAIRTWATDYGYTF
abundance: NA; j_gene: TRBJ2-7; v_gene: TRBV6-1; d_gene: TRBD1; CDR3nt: TGTGCCAGCAGTGAAGCGAGGACAGGGGTCTACGAGCAGTACTTC; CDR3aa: CASSEARTGVYEQYF
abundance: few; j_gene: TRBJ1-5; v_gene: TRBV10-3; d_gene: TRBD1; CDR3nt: TGTGCCATCAGTGAGTCCCCCCAACCGGGACAGGGCAATCAGCCCCAGCATTTT; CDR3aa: CAISESPQPGQGNQPQHF
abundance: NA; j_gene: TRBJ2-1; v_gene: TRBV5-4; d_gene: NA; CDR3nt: TGTGCCAGCAGCTCAGGGTCTCAACAGTTCTTC; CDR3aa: CASSSGSQQFF
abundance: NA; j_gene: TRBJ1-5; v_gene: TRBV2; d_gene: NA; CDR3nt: TGTGCCAGCAGTGAACAGGGTAATGGCAATCAGCCCCAGCATTTT; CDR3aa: CASSEQGNGNQPQHF
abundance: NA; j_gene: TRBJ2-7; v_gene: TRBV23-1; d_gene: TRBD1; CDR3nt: TGCGCCAGCAGTCACCTGGGACAGGCGACTTACGAGCAGTACTTC; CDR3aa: CASSHLGQATYEQYF
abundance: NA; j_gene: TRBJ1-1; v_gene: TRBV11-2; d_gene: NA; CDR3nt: TGTGCCAGCAGCTTAGTTGGGGGGAGGGCTGAAGCTTTCTTT; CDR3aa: CASSLVGGRAEAFF
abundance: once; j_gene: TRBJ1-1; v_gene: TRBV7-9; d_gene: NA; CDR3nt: TGTGCCAGCAGCTCCAGGATGGACATAAACACTGAAGCTTTCTTT; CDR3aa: CASSSRMDINTEAFF
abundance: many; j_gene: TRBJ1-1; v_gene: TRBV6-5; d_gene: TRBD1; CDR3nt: TGTGCCAGCAACGGGGACAGGGGGTACGAAGCTTTCTTT; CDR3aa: CASNGDRGYEAFF
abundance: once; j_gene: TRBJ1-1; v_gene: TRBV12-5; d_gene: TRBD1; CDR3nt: TGTGCTAGTGGTTTGGTACGGTTTGTCGAAGTAGACAGGGGCTGGGACACTGAAGCTTTCTTT; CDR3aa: CASGLVRFVEVDRGWDTEAFF
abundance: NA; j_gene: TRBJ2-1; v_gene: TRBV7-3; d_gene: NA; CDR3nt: TGTGCCAGCAGCGGGGTAGGGACACCTAAGTTCTTC; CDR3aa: CASSGVGTPKFF
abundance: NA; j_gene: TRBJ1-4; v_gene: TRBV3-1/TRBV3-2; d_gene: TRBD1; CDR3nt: TGTGCCAGCAGCCCTGGGACAGGGGCGACGAGAACCACTAATGAAAAACTGTTTTTT; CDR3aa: CASSPGTGATRTTNEKLFF
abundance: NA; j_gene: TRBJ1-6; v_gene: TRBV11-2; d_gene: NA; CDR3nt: TGTGCCAGCAGCTTAGAACCAGGGCTTAATTCACCCCTCCACTTT; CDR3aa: CASSLEPGLNSPLHF
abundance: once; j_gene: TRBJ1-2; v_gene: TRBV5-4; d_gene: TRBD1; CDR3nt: TGTGCCAGCAGCTTGGCCCGGGCAGGGGGAGGTGGCTACACCTTC; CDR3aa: CASSLARAGGGGYTF
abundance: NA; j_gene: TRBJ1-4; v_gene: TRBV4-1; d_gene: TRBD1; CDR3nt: TGCGCCAGCAGCCAAGACCGGGACAGGGGAACTAATGAAAAACTGTTTTTT; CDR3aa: CASSQDRDRGTNEKLFF
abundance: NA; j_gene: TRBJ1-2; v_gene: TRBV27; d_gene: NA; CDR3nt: TGTGCCAGCAGTCCAAGGACCGCCTCGGAAGGAGGTGGCTACACCTTC; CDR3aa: CASSPRTASEGGGYTF
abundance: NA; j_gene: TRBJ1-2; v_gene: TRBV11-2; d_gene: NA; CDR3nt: TGTGCCAGCAGCTTAGAGTTGGGAGGAGGCTATGGCTACACCTTC; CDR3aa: CASSLELGGGYGYTF
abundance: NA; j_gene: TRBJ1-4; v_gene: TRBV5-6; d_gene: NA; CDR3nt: TGTGCCAGCAGTTCGACTCTTGATGAAAAACTGTTTTTT; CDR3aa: CASSSTLDEKLFF
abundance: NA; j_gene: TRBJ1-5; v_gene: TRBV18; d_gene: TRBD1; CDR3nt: TGTGCCAGCAGCTCACGGTTATCGACAGGGAATTATCAGCCCCAGCATTTT; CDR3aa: CASSSRLSTGNYQPQHF
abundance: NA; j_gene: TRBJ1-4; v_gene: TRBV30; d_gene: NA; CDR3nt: TGTGCCTGGAGTGTAGGTCTACTTTCCGTAGGGGATGAAAAACTGTTTTTT; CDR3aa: CAWSVGLLSVGDEKLFF
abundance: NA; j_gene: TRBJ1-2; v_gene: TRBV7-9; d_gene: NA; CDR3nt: TGTGCCAGCAGCCCGCCGGGCTATGGCTACACCTTC; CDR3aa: CASSPPGYGYTF
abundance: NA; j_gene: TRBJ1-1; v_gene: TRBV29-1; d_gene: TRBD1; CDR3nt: TGCAGCGGGACAGGGGGCGTCACTGAAGCTTTCTTT; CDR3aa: CSGTGGVTEAFF
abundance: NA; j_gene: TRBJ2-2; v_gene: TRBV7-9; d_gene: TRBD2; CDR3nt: TGTGCCAGCAGCCCCGGGCTAGCGGCTCACACCGGGGAGCTGTTTTTT; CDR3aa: CASSPGLAAHTGELFF
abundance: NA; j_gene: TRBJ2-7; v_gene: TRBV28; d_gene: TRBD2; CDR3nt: TGTGCCAGCAGTTCCCAGCGGGAGGATTCCTACGAGCAGTACTTC; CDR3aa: CASSSQREDSYEQYF
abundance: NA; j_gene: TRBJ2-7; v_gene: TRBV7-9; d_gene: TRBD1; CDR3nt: TGTGCCAGCAGCTCAATATCTGGACAGGGAACGTCCGAGCAGTACTTC; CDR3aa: CASSSISGQGTSEQYF
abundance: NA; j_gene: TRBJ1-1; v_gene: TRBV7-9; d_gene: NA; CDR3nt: TGTGCCAGCAGCCACCCCGGGAGACCAAACACTGAAGCTTTCTTT; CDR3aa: CASSHPGRPNTEAFF
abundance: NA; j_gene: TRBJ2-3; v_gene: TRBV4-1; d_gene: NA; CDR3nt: TGCGCCAGCAGCCAAGGGGGGCCTCTCACAGATACGCAGTATTTT; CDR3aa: CASSQGGPLTDTQYF
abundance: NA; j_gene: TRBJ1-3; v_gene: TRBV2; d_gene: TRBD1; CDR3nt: TGTGCCAGCAGGGCGACAGGGACTGGAAACACCATATATTTT; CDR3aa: CASRATGTGNTIYF
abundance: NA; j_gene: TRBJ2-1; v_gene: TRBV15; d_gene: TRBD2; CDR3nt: TGTGCCACCAGGACTAGCGGGAGTAGCAATGAGCAGTTCTTC; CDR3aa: CATRTSGSSNEQFF
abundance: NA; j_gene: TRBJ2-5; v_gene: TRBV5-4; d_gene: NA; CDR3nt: TGTGCCAGCAGCCTCAGGGGCGAGGGGGAGACCCAGTACTTC; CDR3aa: CASSLRGEGETQYF
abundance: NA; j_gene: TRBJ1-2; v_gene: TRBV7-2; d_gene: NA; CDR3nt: TGTGCCAGCAGCGCGCGGGCAGGGGTGACCTCTGGCTACACCTTC; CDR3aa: CASSARAGVTSGYTF
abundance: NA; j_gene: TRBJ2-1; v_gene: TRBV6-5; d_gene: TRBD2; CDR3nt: TGTGCCAGCAGGTTGGGAAGCGGGGAGTTTAATGAGCAGTTCTTC; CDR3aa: CASRLGSGEFNEQFF
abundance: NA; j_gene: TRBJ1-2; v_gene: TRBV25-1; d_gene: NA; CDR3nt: TGTGCCAGCAGTGATTCGGTACCATATGGCTACACCTTC; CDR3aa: CASSDSVPYGYTF
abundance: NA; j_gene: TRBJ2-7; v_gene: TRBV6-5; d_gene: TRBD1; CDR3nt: TGTGCCGGAAGCGGGACAGGGGTCTACGAGCAGTACTTC; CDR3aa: CAGSGTGVYEQYF
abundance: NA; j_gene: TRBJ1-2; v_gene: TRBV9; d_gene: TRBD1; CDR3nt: TGTGCCAGCAGCCCCCCCATGAAGACAGGGGGAGATGGCTACACCTTC; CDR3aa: CASSPPMKTGGDGYTF
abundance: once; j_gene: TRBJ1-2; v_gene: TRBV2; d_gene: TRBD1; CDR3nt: TGTGCCAGCAGTGCGACCCCGGGACAGATTGAAGCTAACTATGGCTACACCTTC; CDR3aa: CASSATPGQIEANYGYTF
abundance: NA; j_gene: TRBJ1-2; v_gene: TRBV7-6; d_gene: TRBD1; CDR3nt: TGTGCCAGCAGCTTAGCGGGGCAGAAGGGGACAGGGGGATGGTATGGCTACACCTTC; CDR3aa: CASSLAGQKGTGGWYGYTF
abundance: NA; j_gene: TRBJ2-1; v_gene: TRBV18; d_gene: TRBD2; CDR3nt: TGTGCCAGCTCCGGGACTAGCGGTTACAATGAGCAGTTCTTC; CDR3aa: CASSGTSGYNEQFF
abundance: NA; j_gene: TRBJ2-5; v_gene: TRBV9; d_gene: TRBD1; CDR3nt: TGTGCCAGCAGTAAGAGACAGGGGGCGGGGGAGACCCAGTACTTC; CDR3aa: CASSKRQGAGETQYF
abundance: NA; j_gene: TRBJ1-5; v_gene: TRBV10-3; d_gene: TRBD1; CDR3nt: TGTGCCATCAGTGATTCAGGGGGCGGTCAGCCCCAGCATTTT; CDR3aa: CAISDSGGGQPQHF
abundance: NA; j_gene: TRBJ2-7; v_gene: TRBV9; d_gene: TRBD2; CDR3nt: TGTGCCAGCAGCCCTCGACTAGCGGACCCCGGGCGGCAGTACTTC; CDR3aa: CASSPRLADPGRQYF
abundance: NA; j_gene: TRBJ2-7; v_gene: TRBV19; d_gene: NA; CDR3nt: TGTGCCAGTAGTATGGGCCTGACCTACGAGCAGTACTTC; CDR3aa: CASSMGLTYEQYF
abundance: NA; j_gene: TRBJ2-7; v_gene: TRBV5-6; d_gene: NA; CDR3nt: TGTGCCAGCAGTGAACAGGGTAACGAGCAGTACTTC; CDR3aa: CASSEQGNEQYF
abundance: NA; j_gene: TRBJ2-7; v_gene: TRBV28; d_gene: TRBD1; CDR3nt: TGTGCCAGCAGTTTTCTTCCGGGACAGGTGGTTCGCGAGCAGTACTTC; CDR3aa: CASSFLPGQVVREQYF
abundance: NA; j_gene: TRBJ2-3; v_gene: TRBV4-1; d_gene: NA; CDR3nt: TGCGCCAGCAGCCAAATCGGCACAGATACGCAGTATTTT; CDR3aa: CASSQIGTDTQYF
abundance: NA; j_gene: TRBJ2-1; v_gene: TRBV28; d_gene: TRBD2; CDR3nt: TGTGCCAGCACCCGGGGGACTAGCGGGAGGGGTGAGCAGTTCTTC; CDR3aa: CASTRGTSGRGEQFF
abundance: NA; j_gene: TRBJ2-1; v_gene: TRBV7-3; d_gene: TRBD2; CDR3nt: TGTGCCAGCAGCTCGGGCGGGGGGCCCGGGGCGAAACAGAGTGAGCAGTTCTTC; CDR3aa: CASSSGGGPGAKQSEQFF
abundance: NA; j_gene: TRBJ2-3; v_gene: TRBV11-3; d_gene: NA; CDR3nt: TGTGCCAGCAGCCCCAGGGTCTACACAGATACGCAGTATTTT; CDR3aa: CASSPRVYTDTQYF
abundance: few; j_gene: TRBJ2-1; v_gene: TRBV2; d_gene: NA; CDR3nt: TGTGCCAGCAGTGAGGAGCCGAATGTTAATGAGCAGTTCTTC; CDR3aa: CASSEEPNVNEQFF
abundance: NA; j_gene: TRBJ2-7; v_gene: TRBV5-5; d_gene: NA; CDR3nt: TGTGCCAGCAGCCCCTTGTTGCAGGGAAATTACTACGAGCAGTACTTC; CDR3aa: CASSPLLQGNYYEQYF
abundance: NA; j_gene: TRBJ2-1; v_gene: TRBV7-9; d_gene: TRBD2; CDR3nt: TGTGCCAGCAGCTTAGGGACTAGCGGGAGGCGAGCAATCTTC; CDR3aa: CASSLGTSGRRAIF